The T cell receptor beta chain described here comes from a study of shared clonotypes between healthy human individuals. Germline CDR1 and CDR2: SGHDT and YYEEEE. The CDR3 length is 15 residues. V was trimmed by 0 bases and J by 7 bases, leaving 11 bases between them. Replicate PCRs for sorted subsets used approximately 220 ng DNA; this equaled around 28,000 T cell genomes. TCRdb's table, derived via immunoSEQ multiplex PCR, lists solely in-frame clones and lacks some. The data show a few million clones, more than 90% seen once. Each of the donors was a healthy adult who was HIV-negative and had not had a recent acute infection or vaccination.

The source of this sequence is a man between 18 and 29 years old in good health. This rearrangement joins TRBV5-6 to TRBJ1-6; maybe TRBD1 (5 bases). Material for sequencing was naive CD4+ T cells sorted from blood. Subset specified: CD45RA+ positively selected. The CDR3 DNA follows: TGTGCCAGCAGCTTGGTTCAGGGAGGGAATTCACCCCTCCACTTT. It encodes CASSLVQGGNSPLHF.